The clone carrying this T cell receptor (beta chain) was seen more than once but under ten times. What it binds is not known. The junction shows a germline mismatch at one end, possibly a read error. This CDR3 comprises 12 residues. Germline V gene lookup returns CDR1 MNHNS and CDR2 SASEGT. The data belong to a study of vaccination and CD4 T cells after COVID-19. About the study: Nasal swab PCR had shown SARS-CoV-2 positivity in the convalescent patients (roughly 9 mild cases, one severe case).

Researchers used the Oncomine TCR Beta short-read assay to sequence DNA from cultured CD4+ T cells. A single record per CDR3 protein comes from TCRdb applying MiXCR to the PCR reads. This sample has roughly 11,000 distinct CDR3 sequences, with roughly 47% found just once. Treatment indicated: roughly 11-day PBMC culture with coronavirus spike peptide pools or control peptides (ViraFEST assay). Antigen-specific T cells were expanded with peptide pools by ViraFEST, and TCRs were then sequenced. The rearrangement uses TRBV6-1 and TRBJ1-2; no clear D. The TCR was taken from a human donor who had recovered from COVID-19. The sample was CD4+ T cells from blood, cultured in vitro. The CDR3 loop is CASSEARETCAF. The CDR3 DNA sequence: TGTGCCAGCAGTGAAGCCCGGGAGACCTGTGCCTTC.